The following is a T cell receptor beta chain sequence with its context. The CDR3 covers 16 residues. Looked up from germline, CDR1 is SQVTM and CDR2 is ANQGSEA. V shed 5 bases and J shed 5 bases, with 21 bases lying between them. The record originates from a study of cytomegalovirus exposure and HLA in healthy donors. PCR employed 60 Vbeta and 13 Jbeta primers. Method: immunoSEQ multiplex PCR; TCRdb's copy keeps in-frame clones and lacks some. Of roughly 58,000 clones listed, over 70% are singletons. The sequencing sample was made of PBMCs. This chain joins TRBV29-1 and TRBJ2-2; TRBD2 might be the D (7 bases). This TCR derives from a woman in her forties in good health and CMV-seronegative. CDR3 DNA sequence: TGCAGCGTTCTCCATCGGGGGGCGAAGAGAACCGGGGAGCTGTTTTTT. It codes for CSVLHRGAKRTGELFF.